A single sample gave rise to the 6 T cell receptor beta chains below, sequenced in a study of response to subunit inactivated influenza vaccine. TCRdb analysed the RT-PCR reads with MiXCR anew, one entry per CDR3 protein. The table has about 700,000 distinct CDR3 sequences, approximately 14% seen once. The source material was PBMCs from blood, sampled roughly 13 days after vaccination. The receptor source for this set is a man aged 50 or older who received an inactivated influenza vaccine.

This clonotype was observed a few times. The chain links TRBV7-2 to TRBJ2-3; D gene ambiguous. The germline V and J ends were trimmed by 1 base and 6 bases, with 11 bases remaining between them. The CDR3 contains 14 residues. Per the germline V gene, CDR1 is SGHTA and CDR2 is FQGNSA. The DNA of the CDR3 is TGTGCCAGCAGCTTAGAGGACCCTTACGATACGCAGTATTTT. It codes for CASSLEDPYDTQYF.

The chain couples TRBV30 to TRBJ1-1; D unresolved. The CDR3 totals 12 residues. With 2 bases removed from V and 1 base from J, the gap between germline ends came to 5 bases. CDR1 is GTSNPN and CDR2 is SVGIG in the germline V gene (reference sequence). The CDR3 loop is CAWSRQNTEAFF. The CDR3 nucleotides read TGTGCCTGGAGTAGACAGAACACTGAAGCTTTCTTT.

This clonotype was detected a few times. This rearrangement joins TRBV28 to TRBJ1-6, with a possible D match to TRBD1 (6 bases). V gave up 6 bases and J gave up 6 bases, with 15 bases separating them. This CDR3 has 15 amino acids. Germline V gives CDR1 MDHEN, CDR2 SYDVKM. CDR3 DNA: TGTGCCAGCAGCCCCGGAGACAGGTTTAATTCACCCCTCCACTTT. Amino acid sequence: CASSPGDRFNSPLHF.

The sample holds a few counts of this clonotype. The rearrangement joins TRBV6-2 or TRBV6-3 to TRBJ2-2; maybe TRBD1 (5 bases). The CDR3 loop spans 14 amino acids. Per germline, CDR1 MNHEY and CDR2 SVGEGT. V was pared by 10 bases and J by 4 bases, with 16 bases between. The DNA for the CDR3 is TGTGCCACGACCAAAGACAGATTCACCGGGGAGCTGTTTTTT. Its protein product is CATTKDRFTGELFF.

The chain combines TRBV28 with TRBJ2-7; D remains unclear. The CDR3 is 14 residues long. Between the trimmed V and J ends, which lost 6 bases and 2 bases, there was a span of 14 bases. Per the germline V gene, CDR1 is MDHEN and CDR2 is SYDVKM. For the CDR3, the DNA is TGTGCCAGCAGCCGTCCAGCTGGGACCTACGAGCAGTACTTC. This sequence encodes CASSRPAGTYEQYF.

The rearrangement uses TRBV4-2 and TRBJ1-1, with 9 bases that match TRBD1. Germline V gives CDR1 LGHNA, CDR2 YNFKEQ. The CDR3 is 16 residues long. V lost 2 bases, J lost 4 bases, and 8 bases stayed unmatched. The CDR3 nucleotides read TGTGCCAGCAGCCAAACAGGGGGCGCATGGGTCACTGAAGCTTTCTTT. It encodes CASSQTGGAWVTEAFF.